The sequence of this T cell receptor (beta chain) was determined in a study of OX40 agonist ivuxolimab in advanced cancers. This clone was seen just once. Its target is not known. The study, taken as a whole, reports: Dose levels from 0.1 to 3.0 mg/kg saw CD4+ and CD8+ blood T cells expand clonally by week 6.

The protocol was immunoSEQ multiplex PCR, while the TCRdb copy is restricted to in-frame clones and leaves out a portion. The table records about 72,000 clones, around nine tenths of them present only once. At cycle 4 day 1, cycle 7 day 1, and baseline, blood was sampled. The starting material was CD4+ or CD8+ T cells sorted from blood, obtained in a trial of the OX40 agonist ivuxolimab. The TCR sequence derives from an adult with an advanced solid tumor such as melanoma, head and neck, liver or kidney cancer.

DNA of the CDR3: TGTGCCAGCAGCCCCCCGGTTGGGTTTGCGGTAGGGACTGAAGCTTTCTTT. Its translation is CASSPPVGFAVGTEAFF. This chain links TRBV9 with TRBJ1-1; D gene uncertain. Deletions cut 4 bases from V and 5 bases from J, with 24 bases between. Germline V gene sequence: CDR1 SGDLS, CDR2 YYNGEE. The CDR3 is 17 residues long.